Listed here are 19 T cell receptor beta chains from one sample, sequenced in a study of response to subunit inactivated influenza vaccine. TCRdb re-called the RT-PCR reads with MiXCR, one entry per CDR3 protein. The data hold 500,000 to 550,000 distinct CDR3 sequences, with approximately 7.2% observed a single time. Sequences were derived from PBMCs from blood, sampled roughly 24 months after vaccination. These receptors came from a man between 50 and 75 years old who received an inactivated influenza vaccine.

This chain joins TRBV5-4 and TRBJ1-2; 7 nucleotides line up with TRBD1. The CDR3 contains 13 residues. The germline CDR1 and CDR2 sequences are SGHNT and YYREEE (reference sequence). The V gene end was trimmed by 5 bases and the J gene end by 3 bases; junction bases not matched to a gene: 4. The CDR3 protein is CASRSTGDYGYTF. The CDR3 nucleotides read TGTGCCAGCAGGAGTACAGGGGACTATGGCTACACCTTC.

The chain recombines TRBV28 with TRBJ2-1; D is possibly TRBD2 (6 bases). Germline V gene lookup returns CDR1 MDHEN and CDR2 SYDVKM. V was cut by 6 bases and J by 4 bases, with 10 bases left in between. CDR3 size: 13 residues. CDR3 sequence reads: CASRNSGYNEQFF. The CDR3 DNA follows: TGTGCCAGCAGAAATAGCGGATACAATGAGCAGTTCTTC.

The chain links TRBV11-3 to TRBJ2-3; no firm D call. V lost 1 base to trimming and J lost 7 bases, with 9 bases between them. The CDR3 is 13 residues long. From germline, CDR1 is SGHNT and CDR2 YENEEA. The CDR3 region has the DNA TGTGCCAGCAGCTTAGCCCAAGCGCATACGCAGTATTTT. Protein: CASSLAQAHTQYF.

This clonotype was seen ten or more times. J is TRBJ2-2 and V is TRBV5-1; the D is unclear. The CDR3 spans 14 residues. The ends were cut back, 1 base at V and 7 bases at J, with 11 bases in the middle. The germline CDR1 and CDR2 sequences are SGHRS and YFSETQ. For the CDR3, the DNA is TGCGCCAGCAGCTTGTCTCCTTGGAACGGGGAGCTGTTTTTT. Translation gives CASSLSPWNGELFF.

This clonotype was detected many times. The chain has TRBV9 and TRBJ2-2; tentative D call: TRBD1 (5 bases). Trimming left V 3 bases short and J 4 bases short, with 22 bases between. The germline V gene encodes CDR1 SGDLS and CDR2 YYNGEE. The CDR3 is made up of 18 amino acids. CDR3 sequence (DNA): TGTGCCAGCAGCGGGGGTCGACAGAGTTATTTCTCCACCGGGGAGCTGTTTTTT. Translating it yields CASSGGRQSYFSTGELFF.

This clonotype has more than one count but fewer than ten. This chain uses TRBV5-6 with TRBJ1-1; 7 nucleotides line up with TRBD1. The CDR3 runs to 17 residues. Germline assignment: CDR1 SGHDT and CDR2 YYEEEE. Trimming removed 5 bases from V and 4 bases from J; junction bases left unmatched: 17. The chain's CDR3 is CASSFPGQLILGTEAFF. CDR3 nucleotide sequence: TGTGCCAGCAGTTTCCCGGGACAGCTGATCCTGGGCACTGAAGCTTTCTTT.

This clonotype was counted between two and nine times. V and J are TRBV20-1 and TRBJ2-7; TRBD2 matches at 9 bases. Per germline, CDR1 DFQATT and CDR2 SNEGSKA (reference sequence). The CDR3 sequence is 19 residues long. Losses at the gene ends were 0 bases for V and 2 bases for J; bases not matched to a gene: 17. CDR3 sequence: CSARDPLYSGGEGAYEQYF. CDR3 in DNA: TGCAGTGCTAGAGACCCCCTATATAGCGGGGGCGAGGGGGCCTACGAGCAGTACTTC.

V is TRBV20-1 and J is TRBJ2-7, with 11 bases fitting TRBD1. Losses at the gene ends were 5 bases for V and 2 bases for J; bases not matched to a gene: 2. CDR3 length: 13 residues. Looked up from germline, CDR1 is DFQATT and CDR2 is SNEGSKA (reference sequence). This CDR3 is CSAGQGAPYEQYF. Written as DNA, the CDR3 is TGCAGTGCTGGACAGGGGGCCCCCTACGAGCAGTACTTC.

This clonotype was seen more than once but under ten times. This chain joins TRBV20-1 and TRBJ2-5, with a tentative D call TRBD1 (6 bases). Looked up from germline, CDR1 is DFQATT and CDR2 is SNEGSKA (reference sequence). V dropped 2 bases and J dropped 2 bases, with 12 bases sitting between them. This CDR3 comprises 14 residues. This chain's CDR3 is CSARQWQGQETQYF. DNA of the CDR3: TGCAGTGCTAGACAGTGGCAGGGGCAAGAGACCCAGTACTTC.

In its sample, this clonotype was seen many times. The CDR3 is CASSTYGGRSYNEQFF. The DNA for the CDR3 is TGTGCCAGCAGCACGTACGGGGGGCGATCTTACAATGAGCAGTTCTTC. The chain links TRBV7-2 to TRBJ2-1, with TRBD2 as a possible D gene (7 bases). Germline CDR1 is SGHTA and CDR2 is FQGNSA. The CDR3 length is 16 residues. V lost 5 bases to trimming and J lost 4 bases, with 18 bases between them.

The sample holds a few counts of this clonotype. The rearrangement uses TRBV20-1 and TRBJ1-1; D is possibly TRBD1 (5 bases). The CDR3 covers 15 residues. From germline, CDR1 is DFQATT and CDR2 SNEGSKA (reference sequence). V was shortened by 3 bases and J by 7 bases, with 21 bases between the two germline ends. The CDR3 DNA follows: TGCAGTGCTAGGCCCTTCCCGACAGACGCAGTTGAAGCTTTCTTT. It codes for CSARPFPTDAVEAFF.

A few counts support this clonotype. J is TRBJ2-2 and V is TRBV5-4, with D possibly being TRBD2 (5 bases). Germline V gene data show CDR1 as SGHNT and CDR2 as YYREEE (reference sequence). Trimming removed 4 bases at V and 1 base at J, with 8 bases between. The CDR3 loop spans 14 amino acids. DNA for the CDR3: TGTGCCAGCAGCGGCGCGGGGAACACCGGGGAGCTGTTTTTT. The encoded protein is CASSGAGNTGELFF. Using reference TRBV5-4 and TRBJ2-2 for the parts outside the CDR3, the full variable domain is ETGVTQSPTHLIKTRGQQVTLRCSSQSGHNTVSWYQQALGQGPQFIFQYYREEENGRGNFPPRFSGLQFPNYSSELNVNALELDDSALYLCASSGAGNTGELFFGEGSRLTVL.

On this clonotype: A much larger clone lies a single base off, so this may be a read error. The chain combines TRBV2 with TRBJ1-1; D gene unclear. This CDR3 is 14 amino acids long. Germline V gene lookup returns CDR1 SNHLY and CDR2 FYNNEI. The DNA of the CDR3 is TGTGCCAGCAGCTTCAGGAGAATGAACATTGAAGCTTTCTTT. Translation gives CASSFRRMNIEAFF.

This clonotype was picked up a small number of times. This chain links TRBV7-2 with TRBJ2-5, with D uncertain. CDR1 is SGHTA and CDR2 is FQGNSA in the germline V gene. The length of the CDR3 is 14 residues. V was pared by 5 bases and J by 4 bases, with 14 bases between. CDR3 protein: CASSNFLGGETQYF. CDR3 coding DNA: TGTGCCAGCAGCAACTTTTTGGGCGGAGAGACCCAGTACTTC.

This clonotype was observed once. Compared with germline, one end of the junction differs, possibly owing to a read error. The rearrangement links TRBV2 to TRBJ1-2; no reliable D call. Germline V lookup: CDR1 SNHLY, CDR2 FYNNEI. The CDR3 contains 14 residues. The CDR3 reads CASREGKGIYGYTF. DNA for the CDR3: TGTGCCAGCAGAGAAGGGAAGGGTATCTATGGCTACACCTTC.

This clonotype was recorded many times. J is TRBJ1-6 and V is TRBV2; a weak D match, TRBD1 (5 bases). Trimming removed 9 bases from V and 10 bases from J, with 16 bases in between. This CDR3 is 13 amino acids long. Germline V gene data show CDR1 as SNHLY and CDR2 as FYNNEI. CDR3: CASELGVQSPLHF. As DNA, the CDR3 is TGTGCCAGTGAATTAGGGGTACAATCACCCCTCCACTTT.

About this clonotype itself: A read error may explain this, as a much larger clone is one base away. The chain couples TRBV20-1 to TRBJ2-3; maybe TRBD2 (6 bases). The V gene's germline CDR1 is DFQATT and CDR2 SNEGSKA (reference sequence). This CDR3 comprises 15 residues. Trimming cost V 8 bases and J 0 bases, with 18 bases left between them. CDR3 loop: CSRVVAEPSTDTQYF. The CDR3 DNA reads TGCAGTAGGGTGGTAGCGGAACCGAGCACAGATACGCAGTATTTT.

This clonotype was seen repeatedly, ten times or more. The CDR3: CASSLGENTIYF. CDR3 nucleotide sequence: TGTGCCAGCAGCCTAGGGGAAAACACCATATATTTT. This chain links TRBV12-3 or TRBV12-4 with TRBJ1-3, with D possibly being TRBD1 (5 bases). The CDR3 runs to 12 residues. Trimming pared 6 bases from V and 6 bases from J, leaving 9 bases between.

This clonotype was found a few times. The chain carries TRBV12-3 or TRBV12-4 and TRBJ1-5, with TRBD1 as a possible D gene (6 bases). The CDR3 runs to 15 residues. V lost 5 bases, J lost 6 bases, and 17 bases lay in between. The CDR3 region is CASSPTTGKSQPQHF. The CDR3 DNA follows: TGTGCCAGCAGTCCAACCACAGGGAAGAGTCAGCCCCAGCATTTT.